These T cell receptor beta chains were read from a single sample in a study of blood T cell repertoires in COVID-19. Produced via immunoSEQ multiplex PCR; TCRdb's table is partial and in-frame only. The sample records approximately 400,000 clones, 87% being singletons. Sequencing was carried out using PBMCs or T cells enriched from blood (not recorded which). All receptors come from a man aged 25-40 years who had recovered from COVID-19. Each CDR3 is given with its conserved first and last residue. D genes are given only for firm matches. Size tells how often a clone was seen (once, few, many) or the class of an expanded clone, and some rows leave it out.

v_gene: TRBV6-5
j_gene: TRBJ2-1
abundance: .
d_gene: .
CDR3nt: TGTGCCAGCAGTTATGCAGGGAGGTCAAATGAGCAGTTCTTC
CDR3aa: CASSYAGRSNEQFF

v_gene: TRBV4-1
j_gene: TRBJ2-3
abundance: .
d_gene: TRBD2
CDR3nt: TGCGCCAGCAGCCAAGATGGCGGGAGAACGCAGTATTTT
CDR3aa: CASSQDGGRTQYF

v_gene: TRBV14
j_gene: TRBJ1-6
abundance: .
d_gene: .
CDR3nt: TGTGCCAGCAGCCAAGTACACAGAAGCTCCTATAATTCACCCCTCCACTTT
CDR3aa: CASSQVHRSSYNSPLHF

v_gene: TRBV6-1
j_gene: TRBJ2-2
abundance: .
d_gene: .
CDR3nt: TGTGCCAGCAGTGAAATCAAACAGATAATTGAGGGGGAGCTGTTTTTT
CDR3aa: CASSEIKQIIEGELFF

v_gene: TRBV6-5
j_gene: TRBJ1-1
abundance: .
d_gene: .
CDR3nt: TGTGCCACCGGACGTGGCGGGTTCCCTGAAGCTTTCTTT
CDR3aa: CATGRGGFPEAFF

v_gene: TRBV7-9
j_gene: TRBJ2-3
abundance: .
d_gene: TRBD1
CDR3nt: TGTGCCAGCAGCTTAGTAGGGACAGGGGGACCAGATACGCAGTATTTT
CDR3aa: CASSLVGTGGPDTQYF

v_gene: TRBV27
j_gene: TRBJ1-2
abundance: .
d_gene: TRBD1
CDR3nt: TGTGCCAGCAGTAGGGACAGGGGAGTCTATGGCTACACCTTC
CDR3aa: CASSRDRGVYGYTF

v_gene: TRBV27
j_gene: TRBJ2-4
abundance: .
d_gene: .
CDR3nt: TGTGCCAGCAGACGACAGGTTGGTGTTTTATCGGCCAAAAACATTCAGTACTTC
CDR3aa: CASRRQVGVLSAKNIQYF

v_gene: TRBV5-6
j_gene: TRBJ2-2
abundance: .
d_gene: TRBD2
CDR3nt: TGTGCCAGCAGACCCGGACTAGCGGGGGGACTGAACACCGGGGAGCTGTTTTTT
CDR3aa: CASRPGLAGGLNTGELFF

v_gene: TRBV14
j_gene: TRBJ1-1
abundance: few
d_gene: TRBD1
CDR3nt: TGTGCCAGCAGCCTGGGACAGACGAACACTGAAGCTTTCTTT
CDR3aa: CASSLGQTNTEAFF

v_gene: TRBV25-1
j_gene: TRBJ1-2
abundance: .
d_gene: .
CDR3nt: TGTGCCAGCAGTGAATACGTGGGCGACCCCTATGGCTACACCTTC
CDR3aa: CASSEYVGDPYGYTF

v_gene: TRBV10-3
j_gene: TRBJ1-5
abundance: .
d_gene: .
CDR3nt: TGTGCCATCAGTGAAGAGATGAATCAGCCCCAGCATTTT
CDR3aa: CAISEEMNQPQHF

v_gene: TRBV18
j_gene: TRBJ1-4
abundance: .
d_gene: TRBD1
CDR3nt: TGTGCCAGCTCACCAGGGACAGGAAGACTTGAAAAACTGTTTTTT
CDR3aa: CASSPGTGRLEKLFF

v_gene: TRBV14
j_gene: TRBJ2-1
abundance: .
d_gene: .
CDR3nt: TGTGCCAGCAGCCAAGGGACAGATCGGTACAATGAGCAGTTCTTC
CDR3aa: CASSQGTDRYNEQFF

v_gene: TRBV11-2
j_gene: TRBJ1-2
abundance: .
d_gene: TRBD1
CDR3nt: TGTGCCAGCAGCTTACAGGGGGGTGGCTACTATGGCTACACCTTC
CDR3aa: CASSLQGGGYYGYTF

v_gene: TRBV12-3/TRBV12-4
j_gene: TRBJ1-1
abundance: .
d_gene: .
CDR3nt: TGTGCCAGCAGACAGAACACTGAAGCTTTCTTT
CDR3aa: CASRQNTEAFF

v_gene: TRBV19
j_gene: TRBJ1-3
abundance: .
d_gene: .
CDR3nt: TGTGCCACCCGGACGACAGGCTTCTCTGGAAACACCATATATTTT
CDR3aa: CATRTTGFSGNTIYF

v_gene: TRBV2
j_gene: TRBJ1-1
abundance: .
d_gene: .
CDR3nt: TGTGCCAGCAACCCGGCGGGGAGGGTTTTCTTT
CDR3aa: CASNPAGRVFF

v_gene: TRBV5-8
j_gene: TRBJ1-2
abundance: .
d_gene: TRBD1
CDR3nt: TGTGCCAGCAGCCCCCGGGACAGGGGTGGCTACACCTTC
CDR3aa: CASSPRDRGGYTF

v_gene: TRBV3-1/TRBV3-2
j_gene: TRBJ1-6
abundance: once
d_gene: .
CDR3nt: TGTGCCAGCAGCCGCAATGTAGTAGTCCCTTCACCCCTCCACTTT
CDR3aa: CASSRNVVVPSPLHF

v_gene: TRBV9
j_gene: TRBJ1-1
abundance: .
d_gene: .
CDR3nt: TGTGCCAGCAGCGTAGATCAGGGTAACTCTGAAGCTTTCTTT
CDR3aa: CASSVDQGNSEAFF

v_gene: TRBV7-2
j_gene: TRBJ1-4
abundance: .
d_gene: .
CDR3nt: TGTGCCAGCAGCTTTGGGGGAGGGGGTGAAAAACTGTTTTTT
CDR3aa: CASSFGGGGEKLFF

v_gene: TRBV4-1
j_gene: TRBJ1-5
abundance: .
d_gene: .
CDR3nt: TGCGCCAGCAGCCAAGATTCAGGGTACAATCAGCCCCAGCATTTT
CDR3aa: CASSQDSGYNQPQHF

v_gene: TRBV7-9
j_gene: TRBJ1-2
abundance: .
d_gene: TRBD1
CDR3nt: TGTGCCAGCAGCCAGGGGGGAGATGGCTACACCTTC
CDR3aa: CASSQGGDGYTF

v_gene: TRBV10-3
j_gene: TRBJ2-7
abundance: .
d_gene: TRBD1
CDR3nt: TGTGCCATCACCCTGGGACAGGGTGGCTCCTACGAGCAGTACTTC
CDR3aa: CAITLGQGGSYEQYF

v_gene: TRBV5-4
j_gene: TRBJ1-2
abundance: once
d_gene: TRBD1
CDR3nt: TGTGCCAGCATGGCCCCGGACAGGGTACATGGCTACACCTTC
CDR3aa: CASMAPDRVHGYTF

v_gene: TRBV4-1
j_gene: TRBJ1-5
abundance: .
d_gene: TRBD1
CDR3nt: TGCGCCAGCAGCCAAGATAGGACAGGGGATTTTCAGCCCCAGCATTTT
CDR3aa: CASSQDRTGDFQPQHF

v_gene: TRBV4-2
j_gene: TRBJ2-5
abundance: .
d_gene: .
CDR3nt: TGTGCCAGCAGCCAAGATCTTGTAGAGACCCAGTACTTC
CDR3aa: CASSQDLVETQYF

v_gene: TRBV5-5
j_gene: TRBJ2-5
abundance: .
d_gene: .
CDR3nt: TGTGCCAGCAGCACCACAGGGCAAGAGACCCAGTACTTC
CDR3aa: CASSTTGQETQYF

v_gene: TRBV18
j_gene: TRBJ1-4
abundance: .
d_gene: TRBD1
CDR3nt: TGTGCCAGCTCACCACCGGGACAGCAAAAACTGTTTTTT
CDR3aa: CASSPPGQQKLFF

v_gene: TRBV5-4
j_gene: TRBJ2-7
abundance: .
d_gene: .
CDR3nt: TGTGCCAGCAGCTTGGATGTAGGACGACGGGGCGAGCAGTACTTC
CDR3aa: CASSLDVGRRGEQYF

v_gene: TRBV6-5
j_gene: TRBJ2-7
abundance: .
d_gene: .
CDR3nt: TGTGCCAGCAGCCCCTCTTCCTACGAGCAGTACTTC
CDR3aa: CASSPSSYEQYF

v_gene: TRBV5-1
j_gene: TRBJ2-7
abundance: .
d_gene: TRBD1
CDR3nt: TGCGCCAGCAGCTCGGGACAGGGTACCTACGAGCAGTACTTC
CDR3aa: CASSSGQGTYEQYF

v_gene: TRBV5-1
j_gene: TRBJ2-3
abundance: .
d_gene: .
CDR3nt: TGCGCCAGCAGCGGCTTGTATCCCACAGATACGCAGTATTTT
CDR3aa: CASSGLYPTDTQYF

v_gene: TRBV2
j_gene: TRBJ1-5
abundance: .
d_gene: .
CDR3nt: TGTGCCAGCAGAGGTTTCCAAATGGAGGCCCAGCATTTT
CDR3aa: CASRGFQMEAQHF

v_gene: TRBV7-9
j_gene: TRBJ2-1
abundance: .
d_gene: .
CDR3nt: TGTGCCAGCAGCGCGGGGAATGAGCAGTTCTTC
CDR3aa: CASSAGNEQFF

v_gene: TRBV7-9
j_gene: TRBJ2-5
abundance: once
d_gene: TRBD2
CDR3nt: TGTGCCAGCAGCTTCAGCGGGGGGGCTGAGGAGACCCAGTACTTC
CDR3aa: CASSFSGGAEETQYF

v_gene: TRBV6-5
j_gene: TRBJ1-2
abundance: .
d_gene: .
CDR3nt: TGTGCCAGCAGCCCGACCGGGGGGGAGTTCACCTTC
CDR3aa: CASSPTGGEFTF

v_gene: TRBV10-2
j_gene: TRBJ1-5
abundance: .
d_gene: TRBD1
CDR3nt: TGCGCCAGCAGTGATTTCGACAGGGTGGAAAATCAGCCCCAGCATTTT
CDR3aa: CASSDFDRVENQPQHF

v_gene: TRBV7-9
j_gene: TRBJ1-5
abundance: .
d_gene: .
CDR3nt: TGTGCCAGCAGCTTACAGTCTCAGGGGTCGTCGAGTCAGCCCCAGCATTTT
CDR3aa: CASSLQSQGSSSQPQHF

v_gene: TRBV4-2
j_gene: TRBJ1-1
abundance: .
d_gene: .
CDR3nt: TGTGCCAGCAGCCAAGGGAGCACTGAAGCTTTCTTT
CDR3aa: CASSQGSTEAFF

v_gene: TRBV5-1
j_gene: TRBJ2-1
abundance: .
d_gene: .
CDR3nt: TGCGCCAGCAGCCCTAGCGATGAGCAGTTCTTC
CDR3aa: CASSPSDEQFF

v_gene: TRBV4-3
j_gene: TRBJ1-2
abundance: .
d_gene: .
CDR3nt: TGCGCCAGCAGCCAAGATCGGTGGGCAGCTTATGGCTACACCTTC
CDR3aa: CASSQDRWAAYGYTF